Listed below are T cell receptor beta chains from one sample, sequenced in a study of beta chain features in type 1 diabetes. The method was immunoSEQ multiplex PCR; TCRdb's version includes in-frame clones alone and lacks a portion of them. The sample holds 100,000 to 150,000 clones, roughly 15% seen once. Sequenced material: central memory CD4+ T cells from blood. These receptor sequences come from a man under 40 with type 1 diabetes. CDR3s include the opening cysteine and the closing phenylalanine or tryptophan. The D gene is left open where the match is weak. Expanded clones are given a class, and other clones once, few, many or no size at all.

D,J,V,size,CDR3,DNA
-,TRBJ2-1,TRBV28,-,CASRATGTLYNEQFF,TGTGCCAGCAGAGCAACCGGGACCCTCTACAATGAGCAGTTCTTC
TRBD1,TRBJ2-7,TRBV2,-,CASSAGTAPYEQYF,TGTGCCAGCAGTGCCGGGACAGCGCCGTACGAGCAGTACTTC
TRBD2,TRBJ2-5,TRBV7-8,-,CASSKTSGRQETQYF,TGTGCCAGCAGCAAAACTAGCGGGAGGCAAGAGACCCAGTACTTC
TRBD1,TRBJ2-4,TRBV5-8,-,CASSGQVVQYF,TGTGCCAGCAGCGGACAGGTGGTTCAGTACTTC
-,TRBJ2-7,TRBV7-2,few,CASSPSDSGQYF,TGTGCCAGCAGCCCCTCTGACTCTGGGCAGTACTTC
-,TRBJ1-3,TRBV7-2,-,CASSSLIGAGNTIYF,TGTGCCAGCAGCTCCCTAATAGGGGCTGGAAACACCATATATTTT
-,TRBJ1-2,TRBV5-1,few,CASSLGGERNGYTF,TGCGCCAGCAGCTTGGGCGGGGAAAGAAATGGCTACACCTTC
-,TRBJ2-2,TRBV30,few,CAWSVPGTGELFF,TGTGCCTGGAGTGTACCAGGAACCGGGGAGCTGTTTTTT
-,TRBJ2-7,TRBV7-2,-,CASSSQTGSSYEQYF,TGTGCCAGCAGCTCACAGACCGGGAGCTCCTACGAGCAGTACTTC
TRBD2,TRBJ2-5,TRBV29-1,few,CSVLAGGETQYF,TGCAGCGTCCTAGCGGGGGGGGAGACCCAGTACTTC
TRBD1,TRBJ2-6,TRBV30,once,CAWRGRQGQAISGANVLTF,TGTGCCTGGAGAGGTAGGCAGGGACAGGCGATCTCTGGGGCCAACGTCCTGACTTTC
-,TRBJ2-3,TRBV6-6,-,CASGWGGGLDTQYF,TGTGCCAGCGGTTGGGGGGGCGGTTTGGATACGCAGTATTTT
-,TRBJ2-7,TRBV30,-,CAWSEGGSEQYF,TGTGCCTGGAGTGAAGGAGGGTCCGAGCAGTACTTC
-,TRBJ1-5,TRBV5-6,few,CASSLGSQPQHF,TGTGCCAGCAGCTTGGGAAGTCAGCCCCAGCATTTT
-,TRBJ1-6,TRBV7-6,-,CASSWDTETQGHSPLHF,TGTGCCAGCAGCTGGGACACCGAAACGCAGGGGCATTCACCCCTCCACTTT
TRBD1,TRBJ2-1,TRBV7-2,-,CASSPRQGVNEQFF,TGTGCCAGCAGCCCCCGACAGGGGGTGAATGAGCAGTTCTTC
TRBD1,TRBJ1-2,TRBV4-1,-,CASSQGDRANYGYTF,TGCGCCAGCAGCCAGGGTGACAGGGCGAACTATGGCTACACCTTC
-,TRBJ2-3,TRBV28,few,CASGTTNTQYF,TGTGCCAGCGGGACCACCAATACGCAGTATTTT
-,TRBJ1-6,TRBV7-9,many,CASSYQSLSPLHF,TGTGCCAGCAGCTATCAGTCGTTGTCACCCCTCCACTTT
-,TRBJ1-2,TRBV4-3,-,CASSLTLGVGGGYTF,TGCGCCAGCAGCCTTACCCTCGGGGTAGGGGGTGGCTACACCTTC
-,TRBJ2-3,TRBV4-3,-,CASSYRPDVADTQYF,TGCGCCAGCAGCTACAGGCCCGACGTGGCGGATACGCAGTATTTT
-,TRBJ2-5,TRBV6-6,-,CASSYGSEQETQYF,TGTGCCAGCAGTTATGGTTCAGAACAAGAGACCCAGTACTTC
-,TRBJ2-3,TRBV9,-,CASSAPPADTQYF,TGTGCCAGCAGCGCTCCCCCCGCGGATACGCAGTATTTT
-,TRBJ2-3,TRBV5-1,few,CASSLEGNTQYF,TGCGCCAGCAGCTTGGAGGGAAATACGCAGTATTTT
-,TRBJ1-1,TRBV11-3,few,CASAQGTYTEAFF,TGTGCCAGCGCACAAGGGACCTACACTGAAGCTTTCTTT
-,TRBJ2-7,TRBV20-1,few,CSADDYEQYF,TGCAGTGCGGATGACTACGAGCAGTACTTC
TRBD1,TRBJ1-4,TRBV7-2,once,CASSLDQDRELFF,TGTGCCAGCAGCTTAGATCAAGACAGGGAACTGTTTTTT
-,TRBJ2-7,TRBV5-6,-,CASSFDYEQYF,TGTGCCAGCAGCTTCGACTACGAGCAGTACTTC
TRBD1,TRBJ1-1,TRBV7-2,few,CASSLNRGHNTEAFF,TGTGCCAGCAGCTTAAACAGGGGCCACAACACTGAAGCTTTCTTT
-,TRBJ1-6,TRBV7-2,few,CASSLPNSPLHF,TGTGCCAGCAGCTTACCAAATTCACCCCTCCACTTT
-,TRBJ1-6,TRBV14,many,CASSLQRASPLHF,TGTGCCAGCAGCCTTCAGAGGGCATCACCCCTCCACTTT
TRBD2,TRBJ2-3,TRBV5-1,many,CASSLAGGRTDTQYF,TGCGCCAGCAGCTTGGCGGGGGGGCGCACAGATACGCAGTATTTT
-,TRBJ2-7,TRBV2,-,CASSGQVSYEQYF,TGTGCCAGCAGTGGGCAGGTCTCCTACGAGCAGTACTTC
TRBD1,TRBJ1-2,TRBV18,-,CASSPPGGNGYTF,TGTGCCAGCTCACCTCCAGGGGGCAATGGCTACACCTTC
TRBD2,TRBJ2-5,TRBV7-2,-,CASSFPTSGVETQYF,TGTGCCAGCAGCTTCCCTACTAGCGGGGTAGAGACCCAGTACTTC
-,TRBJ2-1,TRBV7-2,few,CASTAGGQQFF,TGTGCCAGCACCGCAGGGGGGCAGCAGTTCTTC
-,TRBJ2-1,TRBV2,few,CASSEGVSYNEQFF,TGTGCCAGCAGTGAGGGGGTCTCCTACAATGAGCAGTTCTTC
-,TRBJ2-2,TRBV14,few,CASSQDGSTGELFF,TGTGCCAGCAGCCAAGATGGGAGCACCGGGGAGCTGTTTTTT
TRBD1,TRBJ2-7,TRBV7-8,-,CASSLGLRTGGEQYF,TGTGCCAGCAGCTTAGGCTTAAGGACAGGCGGCGAGCAGTACTTC
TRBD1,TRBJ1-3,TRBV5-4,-,CASSVQGAGNTIYF,TGTGCCAGCAGCGTACAGGGGGCTGGAAACACCATATATTTT
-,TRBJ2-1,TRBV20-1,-,CSVGPYNEQFF,TGCAGTGTAGGTCCCTACAATGAGCAGTTCTTC
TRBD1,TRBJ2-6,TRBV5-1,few,CASSPQGASFSGANVLTF,TGCGCCAGCAGCCCCCAGGGGGCGAGTTTCTCTGGGGCCAACGTCCTGACTTTC
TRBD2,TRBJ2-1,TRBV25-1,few,CASSATSGTSLYEQFF,TGTGCCAGCAGTGCGACTTCCGGGACTAGTCTCTATGAGCAGTTCTTC
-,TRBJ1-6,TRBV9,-,CASSVQGGSSPLHF,TGTGCCAGCAGCGTACAGGGAGGTAGTTCACCCCTCCACTTT
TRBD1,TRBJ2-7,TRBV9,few,CASSVASTPGTGIYEQYF,TGTGCCAGCAGCGTAGCCTCCACTCCCGGGACAGGGATCTACGAGCAGTACTTC
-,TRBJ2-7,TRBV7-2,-,CASSPRADYEQYF,TGTGCCAGCAGCCCCCGGGCAGACTACGAGCAGTACTTC
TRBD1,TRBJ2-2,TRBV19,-,CASSRDSYTGELFF,TGTGCCAGTAGTAGGGACAGTTACACCGGGGAGCTGTTTTTT
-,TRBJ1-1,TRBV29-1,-,CSVETGNTEAFF,TGCAGCGTTGAGACAGGGAACACTGAAGCTTTCTTT
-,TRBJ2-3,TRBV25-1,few,CASSEGRRTDTQYF,TGTGCCAGCAGTGAGGGACGCCGCACAGATACGCAGTATTTT
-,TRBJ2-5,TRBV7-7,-,CASSLGSSSWETQYF,TGTGCTAGCAGCTTAGGATCCTCGAGTTGGGAGACCCAGTACTTC